Below, one TCR beta chain is given with its context. The sample originates from a study of T cell changes during pregnancy in multiple sclerosis. The repertoire was sequenced with immunoSEQ multiplex PCR; TCRdb's copy has only in-frame clones and lacks some. The sample lists 70,000 to 100,000 clones, around 93% occurring once. The TCR was taken from a female donor with multiple sclerosis, enrolled in a pregnancy study. Specimen: peripheral blood, collected in the third trimester of pregnancy.

CDR3 coding DNA: TGTGCCAGTAGCGAACTAGCGGGAGCTGCCGGGGAGCTGTTTTTT. Amino acids: CASSELAGAAGELFF. The J gene is TRBJ2-2, the V gene TRBV19, with 11 bases matching TRBD2. The length of the CDR3 is 15 residues. V was pared by 6 bases and J by 6 bases, with 6 bases of the junction left unmatched. Germline values: CDR1 LNHDA, CDR2 SQIVND (reference sequence).